This TCR beta chain was captured by sequencing in a study of tumor-infiltrating lymphocytes in primary liver carcinoma. Overall study context: Spanning 30 to 69 years of age, the patients were men and women. Samples produced roughly 3.5 to 7.13 million productive TCRbeta reads, comparable across tissue types. Study-level points and caveats: Without sorting, CD4+ versus CD8+ T cell repertoires were not compared. Tumors had a top-250-clone fraction that was significantly higher than blood (p = 0.039).

A primer in the constant region served to generate TCR beta cDNA from approximately 460 ng of total RNA. Three-round nested multiplex PCR performed with slightly modified ARM-PCR produced the TCR beta libraries. Amplification in the first two PCR rounds was performed using TRBV1-TRBV30 forward primers and a C-beta reverse primer for 10 cycles each. A single record per CDR3 protein comes from TCRdb applying MiXCR to the multiplex PCR reads. Among about 330,000 distinct CDR3 sequences listed, about 65% were seen once. V trimming: 6 bases; J trimming: 5 bases; junction bases outside the gene matches: 14. This CDR3 is built from 16 residues. Germline assignment: CDR1 ENHRY and CDR2 SYGVKD. The authors took blood RNA from unsorted whole blood and also extracted germline DNA. As regards this clonotype: No antigen is known for it.

The source is a middle-aged man with primary liver carcinoma and hepatitis B virus infection. The rearrangement joins TRBV10-3 to TRBJ2-7, with 9 bases fitting TRBD1. Material for sequencing was peripheral blood. CDR3 DNA: TGTGCCATCAGGGATGCACCCGGGACAGGGAACAACGAGCAGTACTTC. As protein: CAIRDAPGTGNNEQYF.